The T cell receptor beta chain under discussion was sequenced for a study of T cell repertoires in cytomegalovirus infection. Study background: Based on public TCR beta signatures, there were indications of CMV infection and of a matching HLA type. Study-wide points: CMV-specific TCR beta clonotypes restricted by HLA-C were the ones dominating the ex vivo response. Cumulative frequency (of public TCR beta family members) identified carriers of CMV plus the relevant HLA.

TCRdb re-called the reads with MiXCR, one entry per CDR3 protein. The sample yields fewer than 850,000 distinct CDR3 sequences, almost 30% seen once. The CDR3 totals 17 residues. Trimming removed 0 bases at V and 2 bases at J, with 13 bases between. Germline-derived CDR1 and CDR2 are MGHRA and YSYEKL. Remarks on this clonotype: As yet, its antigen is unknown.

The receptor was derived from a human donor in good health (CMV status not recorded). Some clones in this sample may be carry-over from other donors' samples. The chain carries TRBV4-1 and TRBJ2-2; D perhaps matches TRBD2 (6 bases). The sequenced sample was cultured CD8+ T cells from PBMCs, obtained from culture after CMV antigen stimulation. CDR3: CASSQDPGTANTGELFF. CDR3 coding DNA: TGCGCCAGCAGCCAAGATCCAGGGACTGCCAACACCGGGGAGCTGTTTTTT.